These 25 T cell receptor beta chains were all obtained from the same sample, sequenced in a study of shared clonotypes between healthy human individuals (dated by TCRdb to about 2020). The library was prepared using the immunoSEQ multiplex PCR assay. Imported from immuneACCESS, the table was reduced by TCRdb to in-frame sequences with V and J called. These copies leave out some clones; in studies compared against another copy, an unresolved V gene accounts for under half, and the cause of the remainder is not known. This sample is represented by roughly 510,000 clones; approximately 79% of them were singletons. Of the sample, roughly an eighth falls within the top ten clones. The sample was PBMCs. All receptors derive from a woman in her thirties or forties in good health. Some clones in this sample may be carry-over from other donors' samples.

The chain is built from TRBV18 and TRBJ2-1; TRBD1 aligns across 8 bases. Germline lookup yields CDR1 KGHSH and CDR2 LQKENI. This CDR3 contains 18 residues. V was pared by 1 base and J by 0 bases, with 8 bases of the junction left unmatched. This CDR3 reads CASSPLGQGGSSYNEQFF. CDR3 nucleotides: TGTGCCAGCTCACCACTCGGACAGGGAGGAAGCTCCTACAATGAGCAGTTCTTC.

This clone came up once. The chain links TRBV6-1 to TRBJ1-2; TRBD1 is a possible D gene (5 bases). The germline V gene encodes CDR1 MNHNS and CDR2 SASEGT. The CDR3 sequence is 12 residues long. V shed 5 bases and J shed 5 bases, with 9 bases lying between them. CDR3 nucleotides: TGTGCCAGCAGTCCCAGGGTATATGGCTACACCTTC. It is translated as CASSPRVYGYTF.

This clone has a single count. The chain links TRBV2 to TRBJ2-2; tentatively, D is TRBD1 (5 bases). This CDR3 comprises 15 residues. The V gene lost 1 base and the J gene lost 4 bases, with 10 bases spanning the gap. CDR1 SNHLY and CDR2 FYNNEI come from the germline V gene. The CDR3 here is CASSEVGEGTGELFF. CDR3 bases: TGTGCCAGCAGTGAAGTAGGGGAAGGCACCGGGGAGCTGTTTTTT.

As regards this clone: This same CDR3 is encoded by further DNA sequences in the sample. V and J are TRBV4-2 and TRBJ2-3; 11 nucleotides agree with TRBD2. Germline-derived CDR1 and CDR2 are LGHNA and YNFKEQ. The length of the CDR3 is 16 residues. The V and J ends lost 1 base and 3 bases, in that order; junction bases with no gene match: 3. The CDR3 protein is CASSQAGTSGTDTQYF. The DNA for the CDR3 is TGTGCCAGCAGCCAAGCCGGGACTAGCGGAACAGATACGCAGTATTTT.

The J gene is TRBJ2-5, the V gene TRBV7-2; 9 bases agree with TRBD1. The V and J ends lost 5 bases and 4 bases, in that order; junction bases with no gene match: 5. The CDR3 has 14 residues. The germline gives CDR1 SGHTA, CDR2 FQGNSA. In DNA, the CDR3 is TGTGCCAGCAGCAGACAGGGGGTATTAGAGACCCAGTACTTC. Translating gives CASSRQGVLETQYF.

This clone showed up just a few times. The CDR3 region has the DNA TGTGCCAGCGGAGGTCCAGAGGACCACACCGGGGAGCTGTTTTTT. Encoded protein: CASGGPEDHTGELFF. The chain employs TRBV25-1 and TRBJ2-2; D possibly corresponds to TRBD2 (5 bases). The ends were cut back, 8 bases at V and 3 bases at J, with 16 bases in the middle. In germline, CDR1 is MGHDK, CDR2 SYGVNS. The CDR3 covers 15 residues.

The rearrangement links TRBV28 to TRBJ2-7; no definite D call. Trimming removed 2 bases at V and 6 bases at J, with 11 bases between. This CDR3 is 13 amino acids long. Germline assignment: CDR1 MDHEN and CDR2 SYDVKM. CDR3 region: CASSLVGIREQYF. The CDR3 DNA is TGTGCCAGCAGTTTAGTAGGGATACGCGAGCAGTACTTC.

This chain uses TRBV6-1 with TRBJ1-2, with a tentative D call TRBD1 (6 bases). The CDR3 loop spans 15 amino acids. CDR1 and CDR2 from the germline V gene are MNHNS and SASEGT. V dropped 1 base and J dropped 4 bases, with 13 bases sitting between them. The CDR3 sequence: CASSEEGRGGYGYTF. CDR3 coding DNA: TGTGCCAGCAGTGAAGAAGGCAGGGGAGGCTATGGCTACACCTTC.

The chain uses TRBV27 and TRBJ2-4; D remains unclear. From germline, CDR1 is MNHEY and CDR2 SMNVEV (reference sequence). V dropped 0 bases and J dropped 5 bases, with 8 bases sitting between them. This CDR3 comprises 14 residues. The CDR3 loop is CASSLSPAQNIQYF. In nucleotides, the CDR3 is TGTGCCAGCAGTTTATCCCCTGCACAAAACATTCAGTACTTC.

This clone turned up a few times. This chain uses TRBV10-1 with TRBJ1-1; tentatively, D is TRBD1 (6 bases). The V gene lost 6 bases and the J gene lost 6 bases, with 14 bases spanning the gap. The CDR3 extends over 13 amino acids. Germline loops: CDR1 WNHNN, CDR2 SYGVQD (reference sequence). CDR3 amino acids: CASSFTGSAEAFF. Written as DNA, the CDR3 is TGCGCCAGCAGCTTCACAGGGTCTGCTGAAGCTTTCTTT.

This clone was detected many times. As DNA, the CDR3 is TGTGCCAGCAGTGAAAGAGCGACAAGCTCCTACGAGCAGTACTTC. Residues: CASSERATSSYEQYF. The chain uses TRBV6-1 and TRBJ2-5; D ambiguous. The J call is in doubt because the DNA end fits TRBJ2-7 better. Germline CDR1 is MNHNS and CDR2 is SASEGT. This CDR3 spans 15 amino acids.

This clone was detected only once. One base away lies a much larger clone, so this may be a sequencing read error. CDR3 DNA: TGCGCCAGCAGTGAGTCGGATCAGCCCCAGCATTTT. It specifies CASSESDQPQHF. The genes are TRBV10-1 and TRBJ1-5; D gene ambiguous. Germline V gene sequence: CDR1 WNHNN, CDR2 SYGVQD (reference sequence). The CDR3 extends over 12 amino acids. V lost 0 bases to trimming and J lost 5 bases, with 2 bases between them.

The V call is TRBV18, the J call TRBJ1-1, with TRBD1 identical over 9 bases. Germline CDR1 is KGHSH and CDR2 is LQKENI. V dropped 6 bases and J dropped 5; count of bases not matched to a gene: 10. The CDR3 sequence is 15 residues long. The DNA for the CDR3 is TGTGCCAGCTCGCAATCCTCGACAGGGGGGACTGAAGCTTTCTTT. This codes for CASSQSSTGGTEAFF.

The genes are TRBV7-9 and TRBJ1-4; 7 bases align to TRBD1. This CDR3 region has 15 residues. Germline V lookup: CDR1 SEHNR, CDR2 FQNEAQ (reference sequence). V shed 5 bases, J shed 4 bases, and the junction held 7 bases outside the gene matches. The CDR3 DNA reads as TGTGCCAGCAGCCGGCCGGGACAGCATAATGAAAAACTGTTTTTT. It encodes CASSRPGQHNEKLFF.

This chain links TRBV2 with TRBJ1-4; D not resolved. The CDR3 sequence is 15 residues long. CDR1 SNHLY and CDR2 FYNNEI come from the germline V gene. The V end was cut by 2 bases, the J end by 6 bases, with 13 bases between. The CDR3 is CASSERQNMDEKLFF. CDR3 nucleotide sequence: TGTGCCAGCAGTGAAAGGCAGAATATGGATGAAAAACTGTTTTTT.

The V call is TRBV27, the J call TRBJ2-1, with 11 bases fitting TRBD2. The germline V gene has CDR1 MNHEY and CDR2 SMNVEV (reference sequence). V shed 5 bases and J 4 bases; nucleotides not matched to a gene: 4. This CDR3 spans 15 amino acids. The CDR3 spells CASSLGTSGYNEQFF. The CDR3 region has the DNA TGTGCCAGCAGTCTCGGGACTAGCGGATACAATGAGCAGTTCTTC.

V gene TRBV18 combines with J gene TRBJ1-4; D is uncertain. The CDR3 totals 15 residues. Germline V gene data show CDR1 as KGHSH and CDR2 as LQKENI. V was clipped by 4 bases and J by 8 bases, with 17 bases between them. CDR3 sequence: CASSLGGTLEEKLFF. CDR3 DNA sequence: TGTGCCAGCTCACTAGGAGGTACCCTGGAGGAAAAACTGTTTTTT.

This chain joins TRBV2 and TRBJ1-2, with a weak D call TRBD1 (5 bases). V was shortened by 11 bases and J by 4 bases, with 11 bases between the two germline ends. This CDR3 contains 11 residues. Looked up from germline, CDR1 is SNHLY and CDR2 is FYNNEI. CDR3 nucleotide sequence: TGTGCCCTCGGGAGGGGCTATGGCTACACCTTC. This translates into CALGRGYGYTF.

This chain joins TRBV5-1 and TRBJ1-2; possibly TRBD1 for D (5 bases). Germline V CDR1 and CDR2: SGHRS, YFSETQ. V shed 4 bases and J shed 0 bases, with 16 bases lying between them. This CDR3 spans 16 amino acids. CDR3 nucleotide sequence: TGCGCCAGCAGCGTAGGGTCGACAGCTCCTAACTATGGCTACACCTTC. Translated: CASSVGSTAPNYGYTF.

The V and J genes are TRBV7-9 and TRBJ1-6; weak D call: TRBD1 (6 bases). The germline V gene encodes CDR1 SEHNR and CDR2 FQNEAQ (reference sequence). This CDR3 has 16 amino acids. Trimming stripped 5 bases from V and 7 bases from J, with 18 bases between. The CDR3 DNA reads TGTGCCAGCAGCCCAGACCTTCAGGGGTGGAATTCACCCCTCCACTTT. It yields the protein CASSPDLQGWNSPLHF.

This rearrangement joins TRBV10-3 to TRBJ2-5, with 7 bases aligning to TRBD2. The V gene's germline CDR1 is ENHRY and CDR2 SYGVKD. The length of the CDR3 is 12 residues. V lost 7 bases, J lost 3 bases, and 2 bases stayed unmatched. For the CDR3, the DNA is TGTGCCATCAAGGGAGGGGAAGAGACCCAGTACTTC. Translated, it gives CAIKGGEETQYF.

The chain uses TRBV9 and TRBJ2-3; the match to TRBD2 covers 14 bases. The CDR3 length is 16 residues. The germline gives CDR1 SGDLS, CDR2 YYNGEE. The V and J ends lost 4 bases and 6 bases, in that order; junction bases with no gene match: 7. The CDR3 loop reads CASSPRLAGGPDTQYF. The CDR3 DNA is TGTGCCAGCAGCCCCAGACTAGCGGGAGGGCCGGATACGCAGTATTTT.

CDR3: CASSYSLWGRGVEQYF. CDR3 nucleotide sequence: TGTGCCAGCAGTTACTCGCTTTGGGGTAGGGGGGTCGAGCAGTACTTC. J is TRBJ2-7 and V is TRBV6-5; D possibly uses TRBD1 or TRBD2 (6 bases each). The CDR3 spans 16 residues. Germline CDR1 MNHEY, CDR2 SVGAGI. The V gene lost 0 bases and the J gene lost 6 bases, with 18 bases spanning the gap.

The V and J genes are TRBV2 and TRBJ2-3; D may be TRBD1 (6 bases). CDR1 SNHLY and CDR2 FYNNEI come from the germline V gene. The ends were cut back, 5 bases at V and 0 bases at J, with 9 bases in the middle. This CDR3 spans 14 amino acids. CDR3 in amino acids: CASSTGFSTDTQYF. The CDR3 coding sequence is TGTGCCAGCAGTACAGGGTTTAGCACAGATACGCAGTATTTT.

The gene calls are TRBV9 and TRBJ2-1, with D unresolved. Germline V lookup: CDR1 SGDLS, CDR2 YYNGEE. V was cut by 2 bases and J by 9 bases, with 15 bases left in between. The CDR3 runs 14 residues. The CDR3 is CASSVLDKGPEQFF. The CDR3 DNA is TGTGCCAGCAGCGTTCTGGATAAGGGCCCTGAGCAGTTCTTC.